This T cell receptor beta chain was sequenced during a study of blood T cell repertoires in COVID-19. Looking at the study overall: Acute and convalescent COVID-19 samples came from the United States, Italy and Spain. T cells, B-cell-depleted T cells, or PBMCs supplied cDNA or gDNA.

Germline CDR1 is SQVTM and CDR2 is ANQGSEA. This CDR3 comprises 15 residues. Unmatched junction bases numbered 8, after V lost 7 bases and J lost 1 base. Original processing notes: Reference gene primer amplification in the assay estimated nucleated cell counts. Method: immunoSEQ multiplex PCR; TCRdb's copy keeps in-frame clones and lacks some. From that table come the V and J calls and clone size; the DNA was used to work out D and trimming. The sample has about 110,000 clones; approximately 82% are singletons. This chain uses TRBV29-1 with TRBJ1-3, with TRBD1 matching 9 bases. Sequencing was performed on peripheral blood. The sequence was collected from a woman aged 70 to 79 with acute or convalescent COVID-19. The chain's CDR3 is CSAGAGQGSGNTIYF. CDR3 nucleotides: TGCAGCGCTGGGGCCGGACAGGGGTCTGGAAACACCATATATTTT. The full variable domain, with the rest looked up from reference TRBV29-1 and TRBJ1-3, is SAVISQKPSRDICQRGTSLTIQCQVDSQVTMMFWYRQQPGQSLTLIATANQGSEATYESGFVIDKFPISRPNLTFSTLTVSNMSPEDSSIYLCSAGAGQGSGNTIYFGEGSWLTVV.